This entry lists 3 T cell receptor beta chains sequenced from one sample in a study of CXCR3-negative and CXCR3-positive naive CD8 T cells. These TCRs' antigens remain unknown. Points from the study as a whole: Greater hydrophobicity was found in TRB CDR3s of CXCR3-positive naive cells than of CXCR3-negative naive cells.

It was by 5' RACE with UMI labels that the TRB cDNA libraries were prepared. TCRdb re-analyzed the 5' RACE reads; it lists each CDR3 protein once, without DNA. This repertoire includes over 100,000 distinct CDR3 sequences. The sequenced sample was naive CXCR3+ CD8+ T cells from blood. Subset reported: CD45RO-CCR7+CD27+CD95- naive CD8+ T cells expressing CXCR3 (TNR3+). The receptors stem from a human donor in good health. Some clones in this sample may be carry-over from other donors' samples.

The rearrangement links TRBV20-1 to TRBJ2-7; TCRdb's D call of TRBD2 is untestable without DNA. The CDR3 covers 13 residues. Germline CDR1 is DFQATT and CDR2 is SNEGSKA (reference sequence). CDR3: CSARRGGTYEQYF.

The J gene is TRBJ2-7, the V gene TRBV7-9. This CDR3 is built from 11 residues. CDR1 and CDR2 from the germline V gene are SEHNR and FQNEAQ (reference sequence). The CDR3 loop reads CASSPNYEQYF.

The CDR3 protein is CASSLGPGGGPDTQYF. This chain links TRBV7-2 with TRBJ2-3; the D gene TCRdb calls, TRBD2, cannot be checked with no DNA. The germline gives CDR1 SGHTA, CDR2 FQGNSA. This CDR3 comprises 16 residues.